Below, 21 T cell receptor beta chains from the same sample are listed, as sequenced in a study of blood T cell repertoires in COVID-19. Profiled with immunoSEQ multiplex PCR; TCRdb holds only in-frame clones, not every one. This sample carries around 150,000 clones, around 82% of them seen once, and the ten largest clones take 6.5% to 9%. Material for sequencing was peripheral blood. These receptor sequences come from a woman between 40 and 55 years old with COVID-19, enrolled during active disease.

The J gene is TRBJ1-1, the V gene TRBV19, with D tentatively TRBD1 (5 bases). The CDR3 covers 17 residues. Looked up from germline, CDR1 is LNHDA and CDR2 is SQIVND (reference sequence). V was clipped by 3 bases and J by 5 bases, with 22 bases between them. The CDR3: CASSILGGGAALTEAFF. The CDR3, as DNA: TGTGCCAGTAGTATTCTTGGGGGGGGAGCTGCGTTAACTGAAGCTTTCTTT.

The chain recombines TRBV5-1 with TRBJ2-1, with 9 nucleotides matching TRBD1. Germline CDR1 is SGHRS and CDR2 is YFSETQ. V lost 4 bases to trimming and J lost 10 bases; unmatched junction nucleotides: 3. There are 12 residues in the CDR3. CDR3 nucleotides: TGCGCCAGCAGCGACGACAGGGGGGAGCAGTTCTTC. It encodes CASSDDRGEQFF.

The rearrangement uses TRBV7-8 and TRBJ2-5; D possibly corresponds to TRBD1 (6 bases). Trimming cost V 5 bases and J 2 bases, with 12 bases left between them. CDR1 is SGHVS, CDR2 FQNEAQ, per germline. The CDR3 has 14 residues. The CDR3 DNA follows: TGTGCCAGCAGCCACTACAGGGAACAAGAGACCCAGTACTTC. Amino acids: CASSHYREQETQYF.

V and J are TRBV28 and TRBJ2-1, with D possibly being TRBD1 (6 bases). Germline lookup yields CDR1 MDHEN and CDR2 SYDVKM. V was trimmed by 3 bases and J by 6 bases, leaving 12 bases between them. There are 14 residues in the CDR3. The CDR3 region has the DNA TGTGCCAGCAGTTTGAGAGGGGGTATCAATGAGCAGTTCTTC. Amino acid sequence: CASSLRGGINEQFF.

This clone came up once. This chain joins TRBV3-1 (or the pseudogene TRBV3-2) and TRBJ2-1; the match to TRBD1 covers 7 bases. J was trimmed by 7 bases and V by 4 bases; bases with no gene match: 1. The CDR3 runs to 12 residues. The germline CDR1 and CDR2 sequences are LGHDT and YNNKEL (reference sequence). Here the CDR3 reads CASSRRGNEQFF. In DNA, the CDR3 is TGTGCCAGCAGCCGCAGGGGGAATGAGCAGTTCTTC.

This chain connects TRBV9 to TRBJ2-7, with D uncertain. V lost 1 base to trimming and J lost 4 bases, with 9 bases between them. The CDR3 totals 13 residues. The germline V gene has CDR1 SGDLS and CDR2 YYNGEE. The CDR3 loop is CASSVQVLYEQYV. CDR3 bases: TGTGCCAGCAGCGTACAGGTTTTGTACGAGCAGTACGTC.

The chain couples TRBV24-1 to TRBJ2-5, with D perhaps TRBD2 (5 bases). The CDR3 is made up of 17 amino acids. The germline V and J ends were trimmed by 0 bases and 3 bases, with 16 bases remaining between them. CDR1 and CDR2 from the germline V gene are KGHDR and SFDVKD. The CDR3 loop is CATSDLWDGGAEETQYF. CDR3 bases: TGTGCCACCAGTGATTTGTGGGATGGAGGTGCGGAAGAGACCCAGTACTTC.

This clone was picked up a small number of times. Here the CDR3 reads CASKYLDSGRSHEQYF. CDR3 coding DNA: TGTGCCAGCAAATACTTAGATAGCGGGCGGTCCCACGAGCAGTACTTC. The chain combines TRBV2 with TRBJ2-7; TRBD2 matches 7 bases. Germline assignment: CDR1 SNHLY and CDR2 FYNNEI. This CDR3 is 16 amino acids long. J lost 5 bases, V lost 7 bases, and 17 bases had no gene match.

The J gene is TRBJ1-6, the V gene TRBV7-8, with D hard to call. The CDR3 is 16 amino acids. Germline loops: CDR1 SGHVS, CDR2 FQNEAQ. V dropped 5 bases and J dropped 6 bases, with 17 bases sitting between them. CDR3 amino acids: CASSLSQISGNSPLHF. In DNA, the CDR3 is TGTGCCAGCAGCCTGAGCCAGATCTCGGGTAATTCACCCCTCCACTTT.

This clone was seen just once. The chain recombines TRBV30 with TRBJ1-4, with D tentatively TRBD1 (6 bases). CDR3 length: 13 amino acids. With 0 bases removed from V and 8 bases from J, the gap between germline ends came to 10 bases. The V gene's germline CDR1 is GTSNPN and CDR2 SVGIG (reference sequence). CDR3 protein: CAWSVQGGEKLFF. CDR3 coding DNA: TGTGCCTGGAGTGTACAGGGCGGGGAAAAACTGTTTTTT.

This clone came up a few times. The J gene is TRBJ1-6, the V gene TRBV30, with 7 positions matching TRBD1. This CDR3 region has 13 residues. J was trimmed by 9 bases and V by 3 bases; bases with no gene match: 5. Per the germline V gene, CDR1 is GTSNPN and CDR2 is SVGIG (reference sequence). In DNA form, the CDR3 reads TGTGCCTGGAGCGGACAGGTTGCTTCACCCCTCCACTTT. Translation: CAWSGQVASPLHF.

The chain recombines TRBV18 with TRBJ1-2; tentative D call: TRBD1 (5 bases). This CDR3 comprises 15 residues. Germline V gene lookup returns CDR1 KGHSH and CDR2 LQKENI. V was cut by 0 bases and J by 1 base, with 9 bases left in between. The DNA for the CDR3 is TGTGCCAGCTCACCACCCCGTGACAGTAACTATGGCTACACCTTC. As protein: CASSPPRDSNYGYTF.

The rearrangement joins TRBV9 to TRBJ2-1; weak D call: TRBD1 (6 bases). Germline V gene sequence: CDR1 SGDLS, CDR2 YYNGEE. This CDR3 is built from 11 residues. Trimming stripped 9 bases from V and 12 bases from J, with 16 bases between. CDR3 in amino acids: CATPRTVGQFF. The CDR3 nucleotides are TGTGCCACCCCAAGGACAGTGGGGCAGTTCTTC. Looking up the rest from reference TRBV9 and TRBJ2-1 gives the full variable domain: DSGVTQTPKHLITATGQRVTLRCSPRSGDLSVYWYQQSLDQGLQFLIQYYNGEERAKGNILERFSAQQFPDLHSELNLSSLELGDSALYFCATPRTVGQFFGPGTRLTVL.

This chain joins TRBV27 and TRBJ1-2, with 10 bases aligning to TRBD1. The CDR3 length is 14 residues. Germline assignment: CDR1 MNHEY and CDR2 SMNVEV (reference sequence). The junction had 8 bases not matched to a gene; V was cut back by 7 bases and J by 6 bases. The CDR3 nucleotides read TGTGCCAGCACCCGACAGGGGGCGCGGGATGGCTACACCTTC. Its protein product is CASTRQGARDGYTF.

The rearrangement links TRBV6-5 to TRBJ2-2, with D possibly TRBD2 on 5 matching bases. V lost 8 bases, J lost 1 base, and 11 bases lay in between. Germline CDR1 and CDR2: MNHEY and SVGAGI. There are 14 residues in the CDR3. The CDR3 region is CASGGQWNTGELFF. CDR3 bases: TGTGCCAGCGGCGGGCAGTGGAACACCGGGGAGCTGTTTTTT.

This clone showed up many times. The chain couples TRBV7-3 to TRBJ1-1; D is ambiguous. CDR1 and CDR2 (germline): SGHTA, FQGTGA. CDR3 length: 15 amino acids. V was clipped by 5 bases and J by 5 bases, with 18 bases between them. The CDR3 region is CASSPSGSYGTEAFF. DNA for the CDR3: TGTGCCAGCAGCCCATCCGGGTCCTACGGTACTGAAGCTTTCTTT.

The J gene is TRBJ2-7, the V gene TRBV28; possible D gene TRBD1, 6 bases. The CDR3 loop spans 13 amino acids. V lost 6 bases and J lost 2, with 11 bases in between. Germline-derived CDR1 and CDR2 are MDHEN and SYDVKM. CDR3 DNA: TGTGCCAGCAGCACGACAGGAACCTACGAGCAGTACTTC. Its protein product is CASSTTGTYEQYF.

This chain links TRBV7-2 with TRBJ1-6; no clear D. The CDR3 consists of 14 residues. Germline CDR1 SGHTA, CDR2 FQGNSA. Between the trimmed V and J ends, which lost 1 base and 5 bases, there was a span of 6 bases. CDR3 residues: CASSLGGDNSPLHF. CDR3 in DNA: TGTGCCAGCAGCTTAGGAGGAGATAATTCACCCCTCCACTTT.

In this sample, this clone turned up once. The chain combines TRBV19 with TRBJ1-5, with 9 bases lining up with TRBD1. CDR3 length: 16 residues. V dropped 2 bases and J dropped 4; count of bases not matched to a gene: 6. Germline V gene data show CDR1 as LNHDA and CDR2 as SQIVND (reference sequence). The CDR3 region is CASSILGQGKNQPQHF. CDR3 in DNA: TGTGCCAGTAGTATACTCGGACAGGGGAAGAATCAGCCCCAGCATTTT. The whole variable domain, filled in from reference TRBV19 and TRBJ1-5, reads DGGITQSPKYLFRKEGQNVTLSCEQNLNHDAMYWYRQDPGQGLRLIYYSQIVNDFQKGDIAEGYSVSREKKESFPLTVTSAQKNPTAFYLCASSILGQGKNQPQHFGDGTRLSIL.

This chain uses TRBV19 with TRBJ2-1; 9 bases fit TRBD2. This CDR3 is 15 amino acids long. J lost 9 bases, V lost 2 bases, and 8 bases had no gene match. Germline CDR1 is LNHDA and CDR2 is SQIVND (reference sequence). CDR3 sequence reads: CASSISGTSHSEQFF. The CDR3 DNA reads as TGTGCCAGTAGTATAAGCGGGACTAGCCATTCTGAGCAGTTCTTC.

CDR3 in amino acids: CASSQGSRGEQFF. The CDR3 coding sequence is TGCGCCAGCAGCCAAGGAAGTAGGGGTGAGCAGTTCTTC. The chain combines TRBV4-1 with TRBJ2-1; possibly TRBD1 for D (5 bases). V lost 1 base and J 9 bases, leaving 10 bases between the germline ends. This CDR3 spans 13 amino acids. The germline V gene has CDR1 MGHRA and CDR2 YSYEKL.